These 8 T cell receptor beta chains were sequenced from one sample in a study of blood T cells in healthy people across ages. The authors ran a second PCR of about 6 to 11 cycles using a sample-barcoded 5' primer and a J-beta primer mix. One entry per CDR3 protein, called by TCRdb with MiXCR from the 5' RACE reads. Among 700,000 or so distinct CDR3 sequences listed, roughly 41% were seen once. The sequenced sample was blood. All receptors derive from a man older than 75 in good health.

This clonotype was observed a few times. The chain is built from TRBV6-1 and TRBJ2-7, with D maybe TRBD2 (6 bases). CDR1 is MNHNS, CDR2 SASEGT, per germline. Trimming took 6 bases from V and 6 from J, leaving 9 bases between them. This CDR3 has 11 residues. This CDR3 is CASRGGLEQYF. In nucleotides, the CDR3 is TGTGCCAGCAGAGGAGGGCTCGAGCAGTACTTC.

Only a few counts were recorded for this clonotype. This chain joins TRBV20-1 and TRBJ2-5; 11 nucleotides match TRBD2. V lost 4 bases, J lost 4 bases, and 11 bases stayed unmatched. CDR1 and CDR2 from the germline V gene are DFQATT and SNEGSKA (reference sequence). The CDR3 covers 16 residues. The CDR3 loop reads CSAKQGLADPGETQYF. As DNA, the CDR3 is TGCAGTGCTAAACAGGGACTAGCGGATCCCGGAGAGACCCAGTACTTC.

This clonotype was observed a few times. CDR3 residues: CASSLIGQATDTQYF. The CDR3 DNA follows: TGTGCCAGCAGTTTAATAGGCCAGGCCACAGATACGCAGTATTTT. The chain uses TRBV28 and TRBJ2-3; no clear D gene. Trimming shortened V by 2 bases and J by 2 bases, and 11 bases separated the two germline ends. The CDR3 extends over 15 amino acids. CDR1 MDHEN and CDR2 SYDVKM come from the germline V gene.

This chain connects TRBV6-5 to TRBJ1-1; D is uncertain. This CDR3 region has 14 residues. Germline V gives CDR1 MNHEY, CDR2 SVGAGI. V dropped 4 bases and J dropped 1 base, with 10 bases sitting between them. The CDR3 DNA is TGTGCCAGCAGTTTCGATCGGGAGAACACTGAAGCTTTCTTT. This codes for CASSFDRENTEAFF.

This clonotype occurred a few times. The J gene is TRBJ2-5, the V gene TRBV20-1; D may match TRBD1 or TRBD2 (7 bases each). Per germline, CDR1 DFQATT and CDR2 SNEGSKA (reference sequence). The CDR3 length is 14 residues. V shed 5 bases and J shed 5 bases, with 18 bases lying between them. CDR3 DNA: TGCAGTGCTCAAGGGGAGGGGGCGGCCGAGACCCAGTACTTC. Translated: CSAQGEGAAETQYF.

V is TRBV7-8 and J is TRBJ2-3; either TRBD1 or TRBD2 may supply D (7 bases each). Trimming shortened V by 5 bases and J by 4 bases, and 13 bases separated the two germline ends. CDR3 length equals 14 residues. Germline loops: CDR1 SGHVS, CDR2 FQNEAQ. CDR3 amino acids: CASSQGGSPDTQYF. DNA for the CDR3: TGTGCCAGCAGCCAGGGGGGGAGCCCAGATACGCAGTATTTT.

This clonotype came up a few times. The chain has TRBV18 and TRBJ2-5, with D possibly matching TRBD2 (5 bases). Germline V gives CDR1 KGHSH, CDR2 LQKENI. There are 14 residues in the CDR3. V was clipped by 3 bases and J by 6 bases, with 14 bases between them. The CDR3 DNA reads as TGTGCCAGCTCACCGGCTAGCTTCGAAAAGACCCAGTACTTC. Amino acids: CASSPASFEKTQYF. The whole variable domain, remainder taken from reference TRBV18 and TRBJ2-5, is NAGVMQNPRHLVRRRGQEARLRCSPMKGHSHVYWYRQLPEEGLKFMVYLQKENIIDESGMPKERFSAEFPKEGPSILRIQQVVRGDSAAYFCASSPASFEKTQYFGPGTRLLVL.

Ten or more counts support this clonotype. The CDR3 coding sequence is TGCAGCGTTGGCCCAGCTCGGGGAGGCCGAGGCCGGCAGTACTTC. As protein: CSVGPARGGRGRQYF. V usage is TRBV29-1 and J usage is TRBJ2-7; the D gene is possibly TRBD2 (6 bases). V lost 4 bases to trimming and J lost 9 bases, with 25 bases between them. Germline loops: CDR1 SQVTM, CDR2 ANQGSEA. The CDR3 spans 15 residues.